Below, one T cell receptor (beta chain) is given with its context. This clonotype occurred many times. Its recognized antigen is unknown. No clone much larger than this one lies a single base away; base qualities are absent. Trimming takes 6 bases from V and 0 bases from J, and the germline ends sit 18 bases apart. From its cysteine to its phenylalanine, the CDR3 spans 16 amino acids. Of all the DNA, just the CDR3 is kept, 48 bases in frame from base 1. From the germline V gene, CDR1 is MDHEN and CDR2 is SYDVKM. Libraries were built with RACE. Sequenced using a NextSeq 500. Library preparation attached unique molecular identifiers to individual cDNA molecules for quantitative, reproducible TCR counting. Both TCR alpha and TCR beta chains were sequenced from each blood RNA sample. The original methods were these. A median of about 87,000 TCRs per sample was observed, with a range of roughly 20,000 to 700,000. V, J and CDR3 annotation of the TCR reads was performed with the Decombinator software suite. Every sample was subsampled to the same number of TCRs (28,000) for the PS versus PT1 abundance plots. Expanded TCRs were defined as absent before sensitization and observed at least eight times at the 2-week time point. TCRdb's own reprocessing of the public reads used fastp at Q25 and MiXCR and kept productive beta chains. Each record represents a unique CDR3 protein, reported with the most common genes and DNA among its rows. TCRdb, not the authors, supplied the V and J calls. In all, the sample holds some 90,000 distinct CDR3 sequences, and 8.5% of those were seen once. The ten largest clones capture just over 2.5% of the sample.

The sample's time point label is to be understood as: pre-sensitization, week 0. According to the study, the label for this sample's treatment or condition signals: therapeutic diphenylcyclopropenone sensitization with weekly scalp DPC. Blood at each patch-test visit was drawn before the patch test was applied. To be eligible, patients had to be aged 18 to 70, diagnosed with alopecia and judged suitable for DPC therapy, while pregnant patients were excluded. Total RNA was extracted from unfractionated whole blood collected in Tempus Blood RNA tubes. These data belong to a study of human T cells and chemical hapten exposure (TCRdb year 2021). Context from the whole study: For sensitization, 2% DPC in acetone was applied to a 2 cm by 2 cm area of upper inner arm skin. Weekly therapeutic DPC doses were additionally applied to the scalp of patients throughout the roughly 26-week study period. Patch testing was done on the upper back using Finn chambers containing 0.01% DPC, and results were scored after 6 days according to International Contact Dermatitis Research Group standards. Most of the patients in the cohort were female, and the cohort covered alopecia areata with under or over 50% scalp involvement, alopecia totalis and alopecia universalis. Libraries were combined into a pool for sequencing, and differences in TCR yield between samples came mainly from small differences in library volumes within the pool. In alopecia patients, the study followed how the peripheral blood TCR repertoire changed in vivo over primary and secondary sensitization to diphenylcyclopropenone (DPC), a hapten. Patient blood was sampled pre-sensitization (week 0) and at 2, 6 and about 24 weeks after DPC sensitization. Nearly 30 alopecia patients gave blood for TCR sequencing at one to four time points (pre-sensitization, 2, 6 and 24 weeks).

Study-level results and caveats: Significantly more large CDR3 similarity clusters were formed by expanded TCRs than by pre-sensitization or healthy control sets, consistent with antigen-driven responses. Because all patients had alopecia, a presumed autoimmune disease, the immune response of the patients might differ from that of healthy individuals. After repeated subsampling, changes were observed in the strength of the expansion versus patch-test correlation and in the threshold at which the correlation became significant. No change with DPC sensitization was found in the number of TCRs above 1 in 1000 frequency, and no evidence of global repertoire structure alterations was found. A positive correlation was found between the number of PT1 expanded TCRs and patch test score, with significance reached at thresholds 8, 16 and 32 but not 4.

This receptor chain uses TRBV28 and TRBJ2-7; the D gene is perhaps TRBD2, from 5 matching bases. The receptor's source is a man aged 40-49 years with alopecia areata. Some clones in this sample may be carry-over from other donors' samples. The sample in question was whole blood, obtained in connection with sensitization to the hapten diphenylcyclopropenone (DPC). Here is the DNA: TGTGCCAGCAGCCCCGGCTCAGCGGACCTCTCCTACGAGCAGTACTTC. Its protein is CASSPGSADLSYEQYF.